Reported below is one TCR beta chain. No antigen is known for it. 13 Jbeta primers and 60 Vbeta primers were used for the PCR. Clones were sequenced by immunoSEQ multiplex PCR, and TCRdb holds only the in-frame ones, with some missing. The sample carries tens of thousands of clones, less than 75% recorded once. These data come from a study of cytomegalovirus exposure and HLA in healthy donors. This CDR3 region has 15 residues. V shed 5 bases, J shed 7 bases, and the junction held 9 bases outside the gene matches. The germline V gene has CDR1 LNHNV and CDR2 YYDKDF (reference sequence). The study, taken as a whole, reports: The likely explanation for a cluster of highly shared sequence variants was sequencing artifact. Equally common other TCR beta chains were less clonally expanded than HLA-associated ones, a later analysis found. Many donors carried some public TCRs, although rarity characterized most TCR sequences. The classifier reportedly diagnosed cytomegalovirus status with high specificity and sensitivity.

The specimen was PBMCs. This clonotype was obtained from a man aged 25-45 years in good health and CMV-seropositive. The V gene is TRBV15, the J gene TRBJ2-1; 9 bases match TRBD1. The CDR3 DNA reads as TGTGCCACCAGCGTAGGGACAGGGACACCTAATGAGCAGTTCTTC. As protein: CATSVGTGTPNEQFF. Looking up the rest from reference TRBV15 and TRBJ2-1 gives the full variable domain: DAMVIQNPRYQVTQFGKPVTLSCSQTLNHNVMYWYQQKSSQAPKLLFHYYDKDFNNEADTPDNFQSRRPNTSFCFLDIRSPGLGDTAMYLCATSVGTGTPNEQFFGPGTRLTVL.